This TCR beta chain was observed in a study of blood T cell repertoires in COVID-19. The study assigned cohorts using participant-reported clinical history. The CDR3 has 15 residues. Germline CDR1 and CDR2: ENHRY and SYGVKD. The ends were cut back, 6 bases at V and 1 base at J, with 14 bases in the middle. Sequencing was performed with immunoSEQ multiplex PCR; in TCRdb, only in-frame clones are kept and a portion is missing. This sample has some 400,000 clones, with 85% to 90% found just once. The sequence was collected from a man aged 30 to 39 who had recovered from COVID-19. Sequencing used PBMCs or T cells enriched from blood (not recorded which). V and J are TRBV10-3 and TRBJ2-3; D might be TRBD2 (5 bases). The DNA of the CDR3 is TGTGCCATCAGCTACCCCGGGCGGGGCACAGATACGCAGTATTTT. As protein: CAISYPGRGTDTQYF.